This T cell receptor (beta chain) came from a study of cytomegalovirus exposure and HLA in healthy donors. At the level of the study: Drawn from HLA-typed donors, approximately 86 million unique TCRs were held in an early data release. Around 83% of 350 to 400 genotyped donors fell in the Caucasian-associated ancestry cluster.

Regarding this clone: The antigen is unknown.

PCR used 60 Vbeta primers and 13 Jbeta primers. Clones were read by immunoSEQ multiplex PCR, and TCRdb kept only the in-frame ones, dropping some. The data hold roughly 120,000 clones, with around 70% observed a single time. Though nominally healthy at sampling, donors likely had unrecorded immune exposures. The study's findings and limits: Only CMV serostatus was available as immune exposure information.

The CDR3 contains 15 residues. The germline V gene encodes CDR1 SGHNT and CDR2 YYREEE (reference sequence). Trimming removed 0 bases at V and 5 bases at J, with 14 bases between. The TCR originated in a young woman in good health and CMV-seronegative. The chain combines TRBV5-4 with TRBJ1-2; D might be TRBD1 (6 bases). Material for sequencing was PBMCs. The CDR3 nucleotides are TGTGCCAGCAGCTTGGGGTTACAGGGAATTTATGGCTACACCTTC. Its translation: CASSLGLQGIYGYTF.